These T cell receptor beta chains were read from a single sample in a study of T cell changes during pregnancy in multiple sclerosis. Only in-frame clones appear in the TCRdb table, and some are missing; sequencing was by immunoSEQ multiplex PCR. The sample has 35,000 to 45,000 clones, nearly 90% seen once; the top ten hold over 0.85%. The source was CD4+ T cells from peripheral blood mononuclear cells, collected after pregnancy. The receptors were sampled from a female donor with multiple sclerosis, enrolled in a pregnancy study. Each CDR3 is given with its conserved first and last residue. The D gene is left open where the match is weak. Size values are once, few and many counts, or a class for expanded clones, and some rows have none.

-,-,TRBJ2-7,TRBV7-3,TGTGCCAGCAGCTTAACGCCAGGGGCCGAGCAGTACTTC,CASSLTPGAEQYF
-,once,TRBJ2-2,TRBV28,TGTGCCAGCAGTTTTCGGGCCGGGGAGCTGTTTTTT,CASSFRAGELFF
TRBD2,-,TRBJ2-3,TRBV18,TGTGCCAGCTCACCAGTGGCGGGGGGGTCGGCAGATACGCAGTATTTT,CASSPVAGGSADTQYF
TRBD1,-,TRBJ1-3,TRBV6-1,TGTGCCACCCAGGGGGACTCTGGAAACACCATATATTTT,CATQGDSGNTIYF
-,-,TRBJ2-1,TRBV5-1,TGCGCCAGCAGCTTGGAAGGGGACAATGAGCAGTTCTTC,CASSLEGDNEQFF
TRBD1,-,TRBJ1-2,TRBV15,TGTGCCACCAGCAGAGATCAGACAGGGGGTGTGGACGGCTACACCTTC,CATSRDQTGGVDGYTF
TRBD2,once,TRBJ2-3,TRBV5-1,TGCGCCAGCAGCTTGGAACGGGGGGGAGATACGCAGTATTTT,CASSLERGGDTQYF
TRBD2,-,TRBJ2-7,TRBV7-3,TGTGCCAGCAGCTTAATGGGCGGGGGTGCCTACGAGCAGTACTTC,CASSLMGGGAYEQYF
TRBD1,-,TRBJ1-2,TRBV5-1,TGCGCCAGCAGCTCCCAACAGGGGGGGCTCTCCTATGGCTACACCTTC,CASSSQQGGLSYGYTF
-,-,TRBJ1-1,TRBV4-3,TGCGCCAGCAGCCCGACACGCGGAGGGCCCAACACTGAAGCTTTCTTT,CASSPTRGGPNTEAFF
TRBD1,once,TRBJ2-2,TRBV10-3,TGTGCCATCAGTGCTGGTAGGGGGCAGGGGACCGGGGAGCTGTTTTTT,CAISAGRGQGTGELFF
TRBD1,-,TRBJ2-7,TRBV30,TGTGCCAGTACCGGGACAGGGTCATCGAATATTCCCTACGAGCAGTACTTC,CASTGTGSSNIPYEQYF
TRBD1,-,TRBJ2-2,TRBV5-5,TGTGCCAGCAGCTCGGACAGGTATAACACCGGGGAGCTGTTTTTT,CASSSDRYNTGELFF
-,-,TRBJ1-5,TRBV7-2,TGTGCCAGCAGTTTTCAGGTTGATGCCAATCAGCCCCAGCATTTT,CASSFQVDANQPQHF
-,-,TRBJ1-1,TRBV5-6,TGTGCCAGCAGCTTGCCAAGGGGGACTGAAGCTTTCTTT,CASSLPRGTEAFF
TRBD1,-,TRBJ1-4,TRBV11-2,TGTGCCAGCAGCTTAGATCAAGCCGCAGGGGGAAAACTGTTTTTT,CASSLDQAAGGKLFF
-,-,TRBJ1-1,TRBV28,TGTGCCAGCAGTTTAGCAAACAGGGCCGAAGCTTTCTTT,CASSLANRAEAFF
TRBD1,-,TRBJ2-1,TRBV6-5,TGTGCCAGCAGCACTACAGGGGACAATGAGCAGTTCTTC,CASSTTGDNEQFF
-,-,TRBJ2-3,TRBV7-2,TGTGCCAGCAGCTCTCTAGCGAGCACAGATACGCAGTATTTT,CASSSLASTDTQYF
-,-,TRBJ1-4,TRBV7-2,TGTGCCAGCAGCCCCCGGGGAGGGGGGGGAACTAATGAAAAACTGTTTTTT,CASSPRGGGGTNEKLFF
TRBD2,-,TRBJ2-7,TRBV19,TGTGCCAGTAGCAGGAGCGGGACCTACGAGCAGTACTTC,CASSRSGTYEQYF
-,-,TRBJ1-4,TRBV4-1,TGCGCCAGCAGCCACCTGGAGGGAACTAATGAAAAACTGTTTTTT,CASSHLEGTNEKLFF
-,-,TRBJ1-1,TRBV6-1,TGTGCCAGCAGTGAACAGGCCACTGAAGCTTTCTTT,CASSEQATEAFF
TRBD2,-,TRBJ2-3,TRBV11-2,TGTGCCAGCAGCCCCCCCGGGAGGTTAGGTACGCAGTATTTT,CASSPPGRLGTQYF
-,once,TRBJ2-5,TRBV7-2,TGTGCCAGCAGCCTACAAGAGACCCAGTACTTC,CASSLQETQYF
-,-,TRBJ2-7,TRBV9,TGTGCCAGCAGCCTGGGGACTCAATTAACTTACGAGCAGTACTTC,CASSLGTQLTYEQYF
-,few,TRBJ1-5,TRBV6-1,TGTGCCAGCAGTGAATGGGAGGATCAGCCCCAGCATTTT,CASSEWEDQPQHF
-,-,TRBJ1-6,TRBV30,TGTGCCTGGAAGGGGCGGAGCTCCTATAATTCACCCCTCCACTTT,CAWKGRSSYNSPLHF
-,-,TRBJ1-3,TRBV12-5,TGTGCTAGTGGTGGGGGACACTCTGGAAACACCATATATTTT,CASGGGHSGNTIYF
-,-,TRBJ2-5,TRBV2,TGTGCCAGCAGTGTGATACTACCGAAAGAGACCCAGTACTTC,CASSVILPKETQYF
-,-,TRBJ1-2,TRBV14,TGTGCCAGCAGCCAAGGAGCTAACTATGGCTACACCTTC,CASSQGANYGYTF
-,-,TRBJ1-4,TRBV15,TGTGCCACCAGCAGAGATCCAGGGTTTGGCGAAAAACTGTTTTTT,CATSRDPGFGEKLFF
-,-,TRBJ1-3,TRBV6-1,TGTGCCAGCAGTCCCGGGGGGAACACCATATATTTT,CASSPGGNTIYF
-,-,TRBJ2-1,TRBV5-1,TGCGCCAGCAGCTTGGAGGGGAATACCTACAATGAGCAGTTCTTC,CASSLEGNTYNEQFF
-,-,TRBJ1-1,TRBV5-1,TGCGCCAGCAGCTTCAGCGAGGGACAAAACACTGAAGCTTTCTTT,CASSFSEGQNTEAFF
-,-,TRBJ2-7,TRBV5-5,TGTGCCAGCAGCTCCGCCCGGACTACCTCCTACGAGCAGTACTTC,CASSSARTTSYEQYF